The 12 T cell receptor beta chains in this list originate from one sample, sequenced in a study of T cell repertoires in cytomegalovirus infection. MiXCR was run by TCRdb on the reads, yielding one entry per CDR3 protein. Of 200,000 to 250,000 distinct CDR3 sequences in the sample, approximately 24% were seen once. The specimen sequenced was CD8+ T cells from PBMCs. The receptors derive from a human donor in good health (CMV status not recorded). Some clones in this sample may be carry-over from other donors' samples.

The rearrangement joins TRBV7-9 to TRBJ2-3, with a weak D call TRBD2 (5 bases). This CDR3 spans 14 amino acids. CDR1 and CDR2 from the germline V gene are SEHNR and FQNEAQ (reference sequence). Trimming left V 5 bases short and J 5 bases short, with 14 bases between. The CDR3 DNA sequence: TGTGCCAGCAGCCCAACTAGTAGTGTAGATACGCAGTATTTT. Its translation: CASSPTSSVDTQYF. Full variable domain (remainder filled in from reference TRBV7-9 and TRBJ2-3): DTGVSQNPRHKITKRGQNVTFRCDPISEHNRLYWYRQTLGQGPEFLTYFQNEAQLEKSRLLSDRFSAERPKGSFSTLEIQRTEQGDSAMYLCASSPTSSVDTQYFGPGTRLTVL.

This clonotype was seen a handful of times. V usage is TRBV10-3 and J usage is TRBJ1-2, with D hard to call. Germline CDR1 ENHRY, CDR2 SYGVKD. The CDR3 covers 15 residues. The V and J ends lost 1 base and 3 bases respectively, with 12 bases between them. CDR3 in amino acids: CAISELPRQDYGYTF. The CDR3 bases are TGTGCCATCAGTGAGTTGCCCAGGCAAGACTATGGCTACACCTTC.

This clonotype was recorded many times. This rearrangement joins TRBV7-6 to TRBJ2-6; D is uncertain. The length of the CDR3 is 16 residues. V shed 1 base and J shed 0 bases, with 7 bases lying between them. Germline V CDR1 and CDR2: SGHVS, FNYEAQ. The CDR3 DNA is TGTGCCAGCAGCTTAGACCCAATCTCTGGGGCCAACGTCCTGACTTTC. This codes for CASSLDPISGANVLTF.

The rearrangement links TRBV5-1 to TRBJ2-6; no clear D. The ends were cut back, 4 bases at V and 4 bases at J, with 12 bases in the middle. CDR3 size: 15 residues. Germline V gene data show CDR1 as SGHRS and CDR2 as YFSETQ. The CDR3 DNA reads TGCGCCAGCAGCCTGCGGCGGTCCGGGGCCAACGTCCTGACTTTC. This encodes CASSLRRSGANVLTF.

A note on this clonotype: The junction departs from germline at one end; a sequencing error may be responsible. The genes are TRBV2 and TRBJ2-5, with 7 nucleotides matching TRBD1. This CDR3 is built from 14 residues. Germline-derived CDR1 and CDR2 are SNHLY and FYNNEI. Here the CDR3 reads CAGHRDRTQENQYF. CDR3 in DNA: TGTGCCGGGCATCGGGACAGAACCCAAGAGAACCAGTACTTC.

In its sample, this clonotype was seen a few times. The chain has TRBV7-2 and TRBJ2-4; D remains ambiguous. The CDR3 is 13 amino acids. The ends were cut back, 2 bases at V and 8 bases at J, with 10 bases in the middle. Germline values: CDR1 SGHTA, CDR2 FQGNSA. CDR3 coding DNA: TGTGCCAGCAGCTTAATCCCTGGGGACATTCAGTACTTC. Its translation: CASSLIPGDIQYF.

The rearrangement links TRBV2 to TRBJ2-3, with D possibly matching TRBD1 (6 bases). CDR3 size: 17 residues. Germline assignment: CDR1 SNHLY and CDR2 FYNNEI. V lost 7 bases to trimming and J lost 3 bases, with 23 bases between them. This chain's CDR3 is CASNNRATSLITDTQYF. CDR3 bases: TGTGCCAGCAACAACAGGGCCACCTCCTTGATAACAGATACGCAGTATTTT.

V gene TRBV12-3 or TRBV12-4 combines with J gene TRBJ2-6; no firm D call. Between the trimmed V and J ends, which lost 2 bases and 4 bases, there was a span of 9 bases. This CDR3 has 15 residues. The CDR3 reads CASSLSQTGANVLTF. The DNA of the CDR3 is TGTGCCAGCAGTTTATCACAGACGGGGGCCAACGTCCTGACTTTC.

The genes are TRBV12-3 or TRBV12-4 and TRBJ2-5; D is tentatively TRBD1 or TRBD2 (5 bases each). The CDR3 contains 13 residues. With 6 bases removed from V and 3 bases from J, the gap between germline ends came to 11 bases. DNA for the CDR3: TGTGCCAGCAGGGGAGCCAGGGAAGAGACCCAGTACTTC. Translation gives CASRGAREETQYF.

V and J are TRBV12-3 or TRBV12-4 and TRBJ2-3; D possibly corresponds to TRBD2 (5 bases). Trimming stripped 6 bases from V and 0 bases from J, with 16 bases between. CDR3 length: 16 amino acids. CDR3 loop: CASSPPLSGSTDTQYF. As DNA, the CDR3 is TGTGCCAGCAGCCCCCCTCTCTCGGGGAGCACAGATACGCAGTATTTT.

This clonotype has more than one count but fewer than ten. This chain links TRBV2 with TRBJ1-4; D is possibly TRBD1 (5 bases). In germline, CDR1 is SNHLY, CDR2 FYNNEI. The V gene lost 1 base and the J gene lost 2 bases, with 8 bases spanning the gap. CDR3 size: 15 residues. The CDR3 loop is CASSEGQPTNEKLFF. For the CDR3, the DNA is TGTGCCAGCAGTGAAGGACAGCCCACTAATGAAAAACTGTTTTTT.

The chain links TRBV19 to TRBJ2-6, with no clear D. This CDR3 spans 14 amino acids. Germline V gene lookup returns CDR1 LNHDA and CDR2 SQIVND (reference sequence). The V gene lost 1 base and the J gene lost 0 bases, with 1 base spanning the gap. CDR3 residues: CASSIVSGANVLTF. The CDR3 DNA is TGTGCCAGTAGTATAGTCTCTGGGGCCAACGTCCTGACTTTC.